A selection of T cell receptor beta chains follows, all from one sample in a study of cytomegalovirus exposure and HLA in healthy donors. Produced via immunoSEQ multiplex PCR; TCRdb's table is partial and in-frame only. The sample lists 200,000 or so clones; approximately 82% were seen once. Material for sequencing was PBMCs. The receptors derive from a woman aged 25 to 45 in good health and CMV-seropositive. CDR3s include the opening cysteine and the closing phenylalanine or tryptophan. Each record gives: clone size, D gene, J gene, CDR3 length, V gene, CDR3 DNA, CDR3 protein. D genes are given only for firm matches. Part of the rows lack a size; the others show once, few, many or a class for expanded clones.

once | TRBD2 | TRBJ2-2 | 16 | TRBV5-1 | TGCGCCAGCAGCCTCAGGACTAGCGGGGGTGGCGGGGAGCTGTTTTTT | CASSLRTSGGGGELFF
. | TRBD2 | TRBJ2-7 | 12 | TRBV10-3 | TGTGCCATTAGCGGGAACTCCTACGAGCAGTACTTC | CAISGNSYEQYF
. | . | TRBJ1-1 | 15 | TRBV7-2 | TGTGCCAGCGGCGGGAGACTCGGGATGAACACTGAAGCTTTCTTT | CASGGRLGMNTEAFF
. | . | TRBJ1-5 | 19 | TRBV19 | TGTGCCAGTAGTCCCCAGATCGCAGGGCTTAGTTTGAGCAATCAGCCCCAGCATTTT | CASSPQIAGLSLSNQPQHF
. | TRBD2 | TRBJ2-3 | 15 | TRBV5-6 | TGTGCCAGCAGTTACGGACTAGCTAGCACAGATACGCAGTATTTT | CASSYGLASTDTQYF
. | . | TRBJ2-7 | 15 | TRBV5-6 | TGTGCCAGCAGCTTGACGCGCGGTGAACCATACGAGCAGTACTTC | CASSLTRGEPYEQYF
. | . | TRBJ2-1 | 14 | TRBV11-3 | TGTGCCAGCAGCGCCCAAAACGACAGTCCGGAGCAGTTCTTC | CASSAQNDSPEQFF
. | TRBD2 | TRBJ2-2 | 16 | TRBV5-1 | TGCGCCAGCAGCCGGGGACTAGCGACGAACACCGGGGAGCTGTTTTTT | CASSRGLATNTGELFF
. | TRBD2 | TRBJ2-7 | 14 | TRBV2 | TGTGCCAGCAGTGTTAGCGGGACCTCGTACGAGCAGTACTTC | CASSVSGTSYEQYF
. | . | TRBJ2-7 | 15 | TRBV6-1 | TGTGCCAGCAGGGTGGCTGACCTGGGCCCCTACGAGCAGTACTTC | CASRVADLGPYEQYF
. | . | TRBJ2-2 | 15 | TRBV5-1 | TGCGCCAGCACCGTCCAGGCGGGAAGCACCGGGGAGCTGTTTTTT | CASTVQAGSTGELFF
. | . | TRBJ2-1 | 14 | TRBV6-6 | TGTGCCAGCAGGGGAATGGGGGCTTACAATGAGCAGTTCTTC | CASRGMGAYNEQFF
. | . | TRBJ2-3 | 14 | TRBV7-2 | TGTGCCAGCAGCTTTCTCGCGCTCACAGATACGCAGTATTTT | CASSFLALTDTQYF
. | . | TRBJ1-2 | 15 | TRBV6-1 | TGTGCCAGCAGTGAAGGGGGCTCAAGGGGCTATGGCTACACCTTC | CASSEGGSRGYGYTF
few | TRBD1 | TRBJ2-7 | 15 | TRBV9 | TGTGCCAGCAGCGTAGCGACAGGGACGACCTACGAGCAGTACTTC | CASSVATGTTYEQYF
. | TRBD1 | TRBJ1-1 | 17 | TRBV19 | TGTGCCAGTAGTGCCAACGACAGGGGGCAATGGAACACTGAAGCTTTCTTT | CASSANDRGQWNTEAFF
. | TRBD2 | TRBJ2-3 | 14 | TRBV6-6 | TGTGCCAGCAGTTCGCCCGGGGGGACAGATACGCAGTATTTT | CASSSPGGTDTQYF
once | TRBD1 | TRBJ1-3 | 14 | TRBV29-1 | TGCAGCGTCGGGGGACCGGGACAGACAAACACCATATATTTT | CSVGGPGQTNTIYF